The TCR beta chain described here comes from a study of T cell responses to AZD1222 COVID-19 vaccine. Only in-frame clones appear in the TCRdb table, and some are missing; sequencing was by immunoSEQ multiplex PCR. The data show approximately 120,000 clones, with around 85% seen just once and roughly 4% held by the top ten. CDR3 length equals 12 residues. Trimming removed 4 bases at V and 1 base at J, with 4 bases between. Germline values: CDR1 MNHEY, CDR2 SVGEGT. General study findings and limits: Two AZD1222 doses significantly raised spike-specific TCR breadth and depth over controls. The number of AZD1222 recipients seropositive at baseline was only five to seven. Vaccine-associated CD4 TCRs spanned spike, dominant at 160-218 and 743-854. Close to half of all spike-specific TCRs reportedly target regions of the variants that are unmutated.

Of note for this clone: Antigen specificity is unknown.

The V and J genes are TRBV6-2 or TRBV6-3 and TRBJ1-1; unclear D gene. The receptor was isolated from an adult who received the AZD1222 COVID-19 vaccine. The specimen comprised peripheral blood, sampled 28 days after the second AZD1222 dose. For the CDR3, the DNA is TGTGCCAGCAGTTCAGGGAACACTGAAGCTTTCTTT. Its protein product is CASSSGNTEAFF.